The 14 T cell receptor beta chains listed next were all sequenced from one sample in a study of identical twins. Each CDR3 protein gets one entry after TCRdb re-called the 5' RACE reads with MiXCR. The table lists 200,000 to 250,000 distinct CDR3 sequences, 6.5% to 8.5% of them singletons. The data were also submitted as part of a second study, on yellow fever vaccine responses in identical twins.

Sequenced material: memory (CD45RO+) T cells sorted from blood. Receptors were obtained from a woman between 18 and 29 years old in good health.

This clonotype was recorded a few times. This chain uses TRBV5-6 with TRBJ1-2; no reliable D call. Germline lookup yields CDR1 SGHDT and CDR2 YYEEEE. Trimming pared 4 bases from V and 0 bases from J, leaving 4 bases between. The CDR3 is 12 residues long. Here the CDR3 DNA reads TGTGCCAGCAGCGCCTCTAACTATGGCTACACCTTC. It translates to CASSASNYGYTF. The entire variable domain, with the rest obtained from reference TRBV5-6 and TRBJ1-2, is as follows: DAGVTQSPTHLIKTRGQQVTLRCSPKSGHDTVSWYQQALGQGPQFIFQYYEEEERQRGNFPDRFSGHQFPNYSSELNVNALLLGDSALYLCASSASNYGYTFGSGTRLTVV.

This clonotype was observed a handful of times. This chain uses TRBV4-1 with TRBJ1-6, with D possibly TRBD1 on 5 matching bases. Germline lookup yields CDR1 MGHRA and CDR2 YSYEKL. The CDR3 totals 16 residues. The V and J ends lost 0 bases and 10 bases respectively, with 16 bases between them. CDR3 DNA: TGCGCCAGCAGCCAAGATCAGGGTGGCAGGCTGTCACCCCTCCACTTT. This gives the protein CASSQDQGGRLSPLHF.

V gene TRBV7-2 combines with J gene TRBJ2-1; TRBD2 matches at 12 bases. CDR1 SGHTA and CDR2 FQGNSA come from the germline V gene. The J segment lost 10 bases and the V segment lost 5 bases, leaving 9 bases of the junction unmatched. The CDR3 sequence is 15 residues long. CDR3 in DNA: TGTGCCAGCAGCGTATCTAGCGGGGGGGCTAACGAGCAGTTCTTC. Translation: CASSVSSGGANEQFF.

The chain uses TRBV12-3 or TRBV12-4 and TRBJ1-5; tentatively, D is TRBD1 (5 bases). The V gene lost 6 bases and the J gene lost 4 bases, with 16 bases spanning the gap. This CDR3 is 15 amino acids long. In DNA, the CDR3 is TGTGCCAGCAGCCGGCCGGGGGGTCCGAATCAGCCCCAGCATTTT. The encoded protein is CASSRPGGPNQPQHF.

This clonotype was seen ten or more times. The DNA for the CDR3 is TGTGCCAGCAGTTTGAACCTCCGACAGGGGGTAAGAGAGACCCAGTACTTC. It specifies CASSLNLRQGVRETQYF. The chain links TRBV12-3 or TRBV12-4 to TRBJ2-5; 9 positions match TRBD1. Germline trimming cut 3 bases from V and 4 bases from J; bases unmatched to any gene: 12. This CDR3 comprises 17 residues.

The chain is built from TRBV19 and TRBJ2-7; D not resolved. Per the germline V gene, CDR1 is LNHDA and CDR2 is SQIVND (reference sequence). This CDR3 is 13 amino acids long. V was trimmed by 4 bases and J by 5 bases, leaving 12 bases between them. CDR3 coding DNA: TGTGCCAGTAGTACCCGTAGTTCCCACGAGCAGTACTTC. This sequence encodes CASSTRSSHEQYF.

This clonotype came up many times. The chain carries TRBV28 and TRBJ2-3, with D perhaps matching TRBD1 or TRBD2 (6 bases each). With 8 bases removed from V and 0 bases from J, the gap between germline ends came to 21 bases. Germline CDR1 is MDHEN and CDR2 is SYDVKM. This CDR3 is 17 amino acids long. The CDR3 sequence is CASYNSRGPGSTDTQYF. Here the CDR3 DNA reads TGTGCCAGCTATAACAGTCGGGGGCCTGGCAGCACAGATACGCAGTATTTT.

V gene TRBV5-1 combines with J gene TRBJ2-3; a possible D gene is TRBD2 (6 bases). Germline CDR1 SGHRS, CDR2 YFSETQ. This CDR3 has 18 amino acids. Trimming stripped 4 bases from V and 2 bases from J, with 23 bases between. CDR3 in DNA: TGCGCCAGCAGCCGAACACCCGGGACGGGAGCTTTCACAGATACGCAGTATTTT. Encoded protein: CASSRTPGTGAFTDTQYF. The full variable domain, completed using reference TRBV5-1 and TRBJ2-3, is KAGVTQTPRYLIKTRGQQVTLSCSPISGHRSVSWYQQTPGQGLQFLFEYFSETQRNKGNFPGRFSGRQFSNSRSEMNVSTLELGDSALYLCASSRTPGTGAFTDTQYFGPGTRLTVL.

The chain uses TRBV27 and TRBJ2-5; tentatively, D is TRBD1 (6 bases). This CDR3 has 13 amino acids. V lost 5 bases to trimming and J lost 13 bases, with 20 bases between them. Germline CDR1 reads MNHEY; CDR2 reads SMNVEV (reference sequence). CDR3 amino acids: CASSHPGGGVWYF. The CDR3 coding sequence is TGTGCCAGCAGTCACCCTGGGGGCGGAGTTTGGTACTTC.

This clonotype showed up many times. The V gene is TRBV25-1, the J gene TRBJ2-4, with D hard to call. Germline values: CDR1 MGHDK, CDR2 SYGVNS. This CDR3 region has 15 residues. Trimming removed 1 base at V and 2 bases at J, with 9 bases between. As DNA, the CDR3 is TGTGCCAGCAGTGAATCCAGCGCACCCAAAAACATTCAGTACTTC. It encodes CASSESSAPKNIQYF.

In its sample, this clonotype was seen many times. J is TRBJ1-1 and V is TRBV5-1; D not resolved. The CDR3 is 14 amino acids. Germline V CDR1 and CDR2: SGHRS, YFSETQ. Trimming pared 0 bases from V and 2 bases from J, leaving 8 bases between. The CDR3 DNA sequence: TGCGCCAGCAGCTTGGGGGTAATCAACACTGAAGCTTTCTTT. Its protein is CASSLGVINTEAFF. Variable domain in full (rest from reference TRBV5-1 and TRBJ1-1): KAGVTQTPRYLIKTRGQQVTLSCSPISGHRSVSWYQQTPGQGLQFLFEYFSETQRNKGNFPGRFSGRQFSNSRSEMNVSTLELGDSALYLCASSLGVINTEAFFGQGTRLTVV.

The CDR3 is CSAEGGTNYGYTF. CDR3 in DNA: TGCAGCGCCGAGGGGGGGACGAACTATGGCTACACCTTC. The V and J genes are TRBV29-1 and TRBJ1-2; D is possibly TRBD1 (6 bases). Germline V gene lookup returns CDR1 SQVTM and CDR2 ANQGSEA. The V end lost 7 bases, the J end lost 2 bases, and 14 bases lay between the germline ends. The CDR3 totals 13 residues. The full variable domain, with the rest looked up from reference TRBV29-1 and TRBJ1-2, is SAVISQKPSRDICQRGTSLTIQCQVDSQVTMMFWYRQQPGQSLTLIATANQGSEATYESGFVIDKFPISRPNLTFSTLTVSNMSPEDSSIYLCSAEGGTNYGYTFGSGTRLTVV.

At least ten counts were recorded for this clonotype. The chain couples TRBV29-1 to TRBJ2-1, with D possibly matching TRBD2 (5 bases). Germline-derived CDR1 and CDR2 are SQVTM and ANQGSEA. CDR3 length equals 14 residues. Trimming stripped 6 bases from V and 0 bases from J, with 12 bases between. CDR3 nucleotides: TGCAGCGTCGCCCGGGGTAGCTCCTACAATGAGCAGTTCTTC. It yields the protein CSVARGSSYNEQFF.

There are many counts of this clonotype. Relative to the germline gene, one junction end is altered; a read error may explain this. The rearrangement joins TRBV5-6 to TRBJ2-5; 9 nucleotides align to TRBD2. In germline, CDR1 is SGHDT, CDR2 YYEEEE. This CDR3 spans 15 amino acids. CDR3: CASSRSGSEVETKYF. For the CDR3, the DNA is TGTGCCAGCAGCCGTAGCGGGAGTGAGGTCGAGACCAAGTACTTC.